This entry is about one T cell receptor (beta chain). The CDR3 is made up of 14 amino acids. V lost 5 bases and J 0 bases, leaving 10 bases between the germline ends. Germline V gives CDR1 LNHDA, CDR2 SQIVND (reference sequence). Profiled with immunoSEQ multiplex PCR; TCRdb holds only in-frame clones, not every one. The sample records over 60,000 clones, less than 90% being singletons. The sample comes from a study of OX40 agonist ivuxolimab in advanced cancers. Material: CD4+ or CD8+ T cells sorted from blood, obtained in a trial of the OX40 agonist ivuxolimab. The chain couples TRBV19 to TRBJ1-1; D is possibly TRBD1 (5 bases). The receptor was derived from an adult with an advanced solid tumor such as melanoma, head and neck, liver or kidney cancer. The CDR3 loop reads CASSSPRVNTEAFF. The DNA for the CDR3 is TGTGCCAGTAGTTCCCCCAGGGTGAACACTGAAGCTTTCTTT. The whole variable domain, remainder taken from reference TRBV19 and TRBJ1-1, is DGGITQSPKYLFRKEGQNVTLSCEQNLNHDAMYWYRQDPGQGLRLIYYSQIVNDFQKGDIAEGYSVSREKKESFPLTVTSAQKNPTAFYLCASSSPRVNTEAFFGQGTRLTVV.